These 9 T cell receptor beta chains originate from one sample sequenced in a study of identical twins. Each CDR3 protein is one row after TCRdb ran MiXCR on the 5' RACE reads. Of 470,000 or so distinct CDR3 sequences detected, roughly 24% appear once; the ten largest clones hold about 2.9%. These same records also appear under a second study, on T cells expressing NK-cell markers.

The sequenced material came from CD4+ T cells sorted from blood. Source of these receptors: a woman between 18 and 29 years old in good health.

In this sample, this clonotype turned up a few times. The CDR3 nucleotides are TGTGCCAGCAGTTTTGCTGTGGGTTTAACTGAAGCTTTCTTT. Its translation: CASSFAVGLTEAFF. The genes are TRBV12-3 or TRBV12-4 and TRBJ1-1; D gene uncertain. CDR3 length: 14 amino acids. With 3 bases removed from V and 5 bases from J, the gap between germline ends came to 13 bases.

The chain joins TRBV7-9 to TRBJ1-1; D is unclear. The CDR3 has 10 amino acids. Trimming removed 5 bases from V and 5 bases from J, with 3 bases in between. Germline CDR1 and CDR2: SEHNR and FQNEAQ (reference sequence). The CDR3 DNA reads TGTGCCAGCAGCCTAACTGAAGCTTTCTTT. The encoded protein is CASSLTEAFF.

The genes are TRBV5-1 and TRBJ2-2, with 8 bases aligning to TRBD1. Germline V gene lookup returns CDR1 SGHRS and CDR2 YFSETQ. CDR3 length: 16 residues. The ends lost 2 bases at V and 3 bases at J; junction bases unmatched: 6. The CDR3 DNA reads as TGCGCCAGCAGCTTTTCTACAGGGGGTTACACCGGGGAGCTGTTTTTT. This sequence encodes CASSFSTGGYTGELFF.

This chain uses TRBV12-3 or TRBV12-4 with TRBJ2-3; 7 bases line up with TRBD2. CDR3 length: 15 residues. With 3 bases clipped from V and 6 bases from J, the junction kept 9 bases outside the gene matches. CDR3 loop: CASSFRRSGEDTQYF. CDR3 nucleotide sequence: TGTGCCAGCAGTTTCCGTAGAAGCGGGGAGGATACGCAGTATTTT.

This clonotype turned up a few times. The chain links TRBV20-1 to TRBJ2-5, with D tentatively TRBD2 (6 bases). The CDR3 runs to 11 residues. Germline V lookup: CDR1 DFQATT, CDR2 SNEGSKA (reference sequence). Deletions cut 8 bases from V and 2 bases from J, with 9 bases between. Here the CDR3 DNA reads TGCAGTTTGACTAGACAAGAGACCCAGTACTTC. Its translation is CSLTRQETQYF.

This clonotype was counted only a few times. V usage is TRBV6-2 or TRBV6-3 and J usage is TRBJ2-1, with 8 bases matching TRBD1. CDR3 length: 14 amino acids. J was trimmed by 4 bases and V by 7 bases; bases with no gene match: 6. The germline CDR1 and CDR2 sequences are MNHEY and SVGEGT. The CDR3 coding sequence is TGTGCCAGCACCTCCCGGGACAGGTACAATGAGCAGTTCTTC. This gives the protein CASTSRDRYNEQFF.

This clonotype was seen a handful of times. This rearrangement joins TRBV5-1 to TRBJ2-2, with TRBD2 as a possible D gene (6 bases). Trimming left V 4 bases short and J 6 bases short, with 10 bases between. Germline lookup yields CDR1 SGHRS and CDR2 YFSETQ. The CDR3 is made up of 13 amino acids. The CDR3 sequence is CASSPAGSGELFF. DNA for the CDR3: TGCGCCAGCAGCCCGGCGGGGTCCGGGGAGCTGTTTTTT.

The genes are TRBV29-1 and TRBJ1-1; D might be TRBD1 (6 bases). The CDR3 loop spans 14 amino acids. Trimming pared 4 bases from V and 4 bases from J, leaving 16 bases between. CDR1 is SQVTM, CDR2 ANQGSEA, per germline. CDR3 residues: CSVGYRDVSTEAFF. The DNA for the CDR3 is TGCAGCGTTGGATACAGGGATGTGAGCACTGAAGCTTTCTTT. The full variable domain, rest sourced from reference TRBV29-1 and TRBJ1-1, is SAVISQKPSRDICQRGTSLTIQCQVDSQVTMMFWYRQQPGQSLTLIATANQGSEATYESGFVIDKFPISRPNLTFSTLTVSNMSPEDSSIYLCSVGYRDVSTEAFFGQGTRLTVV.

This chain joins TRBV7-2 and TRBJ2-2; D remains ambiguous. The V gene lost 5 bases and the J gene lost 6 bases, with 13 bases spanning the gap. Germline loops: CDR1 SGHTA, CDR2 FQGNSA. CDR3 size: 14 residues. The CDR3, as DNA: TGTGCCAGCAGCAGCGTAGGGTGGTCCGGGGAGCTGTTTTTT. This codes for CASSSVGWSGELFF.